Listed here are 7 T cell receptor beta chains from one sample, sequenced in a study of technical replicates of blood from a handful of donors. TCRdb's table, derived via immunoSEQ multiplex PCR, lists solely in-frame clones and lacks some. The sample has under 75,000 clones, approximately 84% seen once. What was sequenced was PBMCs. The receptors were gathered from a human donor in good health. Some clones in this sample may be carry-over from other donors' samples.

The chain recombines TRBV29-1 with TRBJ2-7; the D gene is possibly TRBD1 (6 bases). Germline V gene data show CDR1 as SQVTM and CDR2 as ANQGSEA. Trimming removed 3 bases at V and 6 bases at J, with 12 bases between. CDR3 length equals 12 residues. CDR3 loop: CSVETHRAEQYF. CDR3 nucleotides: TGCAGCGTTGAGACTCACAGGGCCGAGCAGTACTTC.

The chain has TRBV6-6 and TRBJ1-2; 7 nucleotides line up with TRBD1. Germline CDR1 is MNHNY and CDR2 is SVGAGI (reference sequence). The CDR3 is 13 residues long. V trimming: 2 bases; J trimming: 8 bases; junction bases outside the gene matches: 5. The CDR3 coding sequence is TGTGCCAGCAGTTACGTACAGGGGAGAGGCTACACCTTC. Its translation: CASSYVQGRGYTF.

This chain uses TRBV5-1 with TRBJ2-5; 9 nucleotides line up with TRBD2. V was clipped by 0 bases and J by 2 bases; unmatched bases: 8. Looked up from germline, CDR1 is SGHRS and CDR2 is YFSETQ. CDR3 length equals 17 residues. The DNA of the CDR3 is TGCGCCAGCAGCTTGGACCCTAGCGGGGTGACTCAAGAGACCCAGTACTTC. Protein product: CASSLDPSGVTQETQYF.

Here the CDR3 reads CSVEDGPSGNTIYF. CDR3 DNA: TGCAGCGTTGAAGATGGGCCCTCTGGAAACACCATATATTTT. The chain joins TRBV29-1 to TRBJ1-3; no reliable D call. V lost 0 bases and J 0 bases, leaving 6 bases between the germline ends. This CDR3 is 14 amino acids long. CDR1 is SQVTM, CDR2 ANQGSEA, per germline.

The chain combines TRBV9 with TRBJ2-3; D might be TRBD2 (6 bases). Trimming left V 3 bases short and J 7 bases short, with 18 bases between. CDR3 length: 15 residues. Per germline, CDR1 SGDLS and CDR2 YYNGEE. The CDR3 here is CASSETSSGVNTQYF. DNA for the CDR3: TGTGCCAGCAGCGAGACTAGTTCAGGAGTAAATACGCAGTATTTT.

This clone was counted once. The V call is TRBV6-4, the J call TRBJ2-3; a weak D match, TRBD2 (6 bases). The germline V and J ends were trimmed by 3 bases and 3 bases, with 7 bases remaining between them. The CDR3 has 13 amino acids. Germline CDR1 MRHNA, CDR2 SNTAGT. CDR3 sequence: CASSEGGTDTQYF. CDR3 DNA sequence: TGTGCCAGCAGTGAGGGAGGTACAGATACGCAGTATTTT.

The chain recombines TRBV5-1 with TRBJ2-3; 11 positions match TRBD2. Trimming at V came to 4 bases and at J to 0 bases, leaving 7 bases not matched to a gene. The CDR3 consists of 17 residues. Germline values: CDR1 SGHRS, CDR2 YFSETQ. CDR3 residues: CASSPGTSGTSTDTQYF. CDR3 nucleotides: TGCGCCAGCAGCCCGGGGACTAGCGGTACTAGCACAGATACGCAGTATTTT.